Each of the 4 T cell receptor beta chains below was sequenced from the same sample in a study of blood T cell repertoires in COVID-19. The protocol was immunoSEQ multiplex PCR, while the TCRdb copy is restricted to in-frame clones and leaves out a portion. This table has around 45,000 clones, roughly 86% appearing once. The sample taken for sequencing was peripheral blood. The source of these receptors is a man between 60 and 75 years old with active COVID-19.

The rearrangement uses TRBV2 and TRBJ2-7; perhaps TRBD2 as D (6 bases). The CDR3 consists of 15 residues. V dropped 2 bases and J dropped 6 bases, with 17 bases sitting between them. Germline V gene sequence: CDR1 SNHLY, CDR2 FYNNEI. CDR3 DNA sequence: TGTGCCAGCAGTGAATGGGAGGATACGAAGGCCGAGCAGTACTTC. It translates to CASSEWEDTKAEQYF.

The chain uses TRBV15 and TRBJ2-5, with TRBD1 matching 7 bases. Germline V gene sequence: CDR1 LNHNV, CDR2 YYDKDF (reference sequence). J was trimmed by 4 bases and V by 3 bases; bases with no gene match: 8. This CDR3 spans 15 amino acids. CDR3 loop: CATSRGQRRTETQYF. CDR3 sequence (DNA): TGTGCCACCAGCAGGGGACAGCGGAGAACAGAGACCCAGTACTTC. The full variable domain, in which reference TRBV15 and TRBJ2-5 provide the parts outside the CDR3, is DAMVIQNPRYQVTQFGKPVTLSCSQTLNHNVMYWYQQKSSQAPKLLFHYYDKDFNNEADTPDNFQSRRPNTSFCFLDIRSPGLGDTAMYLCATSRGQRRTETQYFGPGTRLLVL.

The rearrangement joins TRBV7-8 to TRBJ1-5, with D possibly being TRBD1 (6 bases). Germline V CDR1 and CDR2: SGHVS, FQNEAQ. The CDR3 is 16 residues long. Deletions cut 5 bases from V and 3 bases from J, with 17 bases between. This CDR3 is CASSLGGGRNNQPQHF. The CDR3 region has the DNA TGTGCCAGCAGCCTGGGCGGGGGGCGAAACAATCAGCCCCAGCATTTT.

The chain has TRBV24-1 and TRBJ2-1, with 8 bases lining up with TRBD1. The V gene end was trimmed by 0 bases and the J gene end by 7 bases; junction bases not matched to a gene: 4. The CDR3 covers 15 residues. From germline, CDR1 is KGHDR and CDR2 SFDVKD. CDR3 nucleotide sequence: TGTGCCACCAGTGATTTGAGCCAGGGGGCTAATGAGCAGTTCTTC. This codes for CATSDLSQGANEQFF.